The following is a T cell receptor beta chain sequence with its context. Some clones are missing from TCRdb's copy, which holds only in-frame ones; the method was immunoSEQ multiplex PCR. The sample contains approximately 210,000 clones, roughly 85% of which appear only once. This specimen comes from a study of blood T cell repertoires in COVID-19. This CDR3 is 17 amino acids long. Trimming stripped 3 bases from V and 1 base from J, with 18 bases between. CDR1 is ENHRY and CDR2 is SYGVKD in the germline V gene. Sequencing used peripheral blood. V gene TRBV10-3 combines with J gene TRBJ1-1; maybe TRBD1 (6 bases). The clonotype originates from a woman between 70 and 85 years old with active or convalescent COVID-19. As DNA, the CDR3 is TGTGCCATCAGTGATTTGTCGTGGAAACAGGGGAACACTGAAGCTTTCTTT. It specifies CAISDLSWKQGNTEAFF.